The 21 T cell receptor beta chains in this list originate from one sample, sequenced in a study of T cells after yellow fever vaccination. TCRdb re-called the 5' RACE reads through MiXCR, storing one row per CDR3 protein. The table lists around 340,000 distinct CDR3 sequences, approximately 12% of them singletons. The specimen comprised CD4+ T cells sorted from PBMCs, sampled 15 days after the yellow fever booster vaccination. The source is a young man who received the YFV17D yellow fever vaccine.

This clonotype has ten or more counts. The V and J genes are TRBV7-2 and TRBJ2-3; a weak D match, TRBD2 (6 bases). The germline CDR1 and CDR2 sequences are SGHTA and FQGNSA. The V end was cut by 0 bases, the J end by 7 bases, with 14 bases between. The CDR3 has 15 amino acids. The CDR3 nucleotides are TGTGCCAGCAGCTTAGCCACGCGGGGCAAAAATACGCAGTATTTT. Translation gives CASSLATRGKNTQYF.

The genes are TRBV6-5 and TRBJ1-5; D call uncertain. The CDR3 has 15 amino acids. Trimming left V 0 bases short and J 4 bases short, with 10 bases between. Germline V CDR1 and CDR2: MNHEY, SVGAGI. CDR3 sequence reads: CASSYSRAVNQPQHF. The CDR3 DNA sequence: TGTGCCAGCAGTTACTCGCGGGCTGTAAATCAGCCCCAGCATTTT.

This clonotype was observed a single time. The V call is TRBV30, the J call TRBJ1-1; D perhaps matches TRBD1 (6 bases). The length of the CDR3 is 13 residues. The germline CDR1 and CDR2 sequences are GTSNPN and SVGIG (reference sequence). V lost 3 bases, J lost 1 base, and 9 bases lay in between. The CDR3 nucleotides are TGTGCCTGGAGCGGACAGACGAACACTGAAGCTTTCTTT. The encoded protein is CAWSGQTNTEAFF.

DNA of the CDR3: TGCGCCAGCAGCCAAGAGGGTGCTACCTCTGGAAACACCATATATTTT. Protein product: CASSQEGATSGNTIYF. V is TRBV4-1 and J is TRBJ1-3, with no clear D. Deletions cut 0 bases from V and 0 bases from J, with 9 bases between. Germline-derived CDR1 and CDR2 are MGHRA and YSYEKL. This CDR3 has 16 amino acids.

The chain links TRBV5-1 to TRBJ2-6; 7 bases line up with TRBD1. Per germline, CDR1 SGHRS and CDR2 YFSETQ. The length of the CDR3 is 17 residues. V shed 4 bases, J shed 0 bases, and the junction held 7 bases outside the gene matches. In nucleotides, the CDR3 is TGCGCCAGCAGCCTGGACAGGTCGGGCTCTGGGGCCAACGTCCTGACTTTC. Protein product: CASSLDRSGSGANVLTF.

This clonotype has at least ten counts. The V and J genes are TRBV6-1 and TRBJ1-3; D is perhaps TRBD1 (6 bases). Trimming took off 4 bases at V and 2 bases at J, with 21 bases between the two ends. Germline V CDR1 and CDR2: MNHNS, SASEGT. This CDR3 is built from 18 residues. The CDR3 spells CASSVRGGPLRAGNTIYF. CDR3 nucleotides: TGTGCCAGCAGTGTCCGGGGGGGGCCTCTAAGAGCTGGAAACACCATATATTTT.

The genes are TRBV12-3 or TRBV12-4 and TRBJ2-5; the D gene is possibly TRBD1 (6 bases). The CDR3 is 14 residues long. Trimming cost V 5 bases and J 2 bases, with 12 bases left between them. The CDR3 DNA reads as TGTGCCAGCAGTCCCCCGGACAGTCAAGAGACCCAGTACTTC. Encoded protein: CASSPPDSQETQYF.

This clonotype was detected a few times. This chain joins TRBV21-1 and TRBJ1-2. TRBV21-1 is a known pseudogene. This CDR3 contains 14 residues. The CDR3 region has the DNA TGTGCCAGCAGGGTATTGAGCCCGCCCTATGGCTACACCTTC. Translating it yields CASRVLSPPYGYTF.

V usage is TRBV5-1 and J usage is TRBJ2-1; TRBD2 matches 8 bases. Germline V lookup: CDR1 SGHRS, CDR2 YFSETQ. The CDR3 contains 16 residues. After removal of 0 bases from V and 5 bases from J, the junction contained 7 bases not matched to a gene. The CDR3 sequence: CASSLEGTSFNNEQFF. Written as DNA, the CDR3 is TGCGCCAGCAGCTTGGAGGGGACTAGTTTTAACAATGAGCAGTTCTTC.

This chain links TRBV6-6 with TRBJ2-3, with 7 bases that match TRBD1. This CDR3 is 15 amino acids long. V shed 8 bases, J shed 2 bases, and the junction held 10 bases outside the gene matches. Per the germline V gene, CDR1 is MNHNY and CDR2 is SVGAGI (reference sequence). The CDR3 region is CASCPRGQLTDTQYF. The DNA for the CDR3 is TGTGCCAGCTGCCCGAGGGGACAGCTCACAGATACGCAGTATTTT.

In this sample, this clonotype turned up a few times. V is TRBV12-3 or TRBV12-4 and J is TRBJ2-5; TRBD2 agrees at 8 bases. V dropped 5 bases and J dropped 5; count of bases not matched to a gene: 10. This CDR3 region has 15 residues. CDR3 protein: CASSPPGLGLETQYF. The CDR3 nucleotides are TGTGCCAGCAGTCCCCCGGGACTAGGTTTGGAGACCCAGTACTTC.

In its sample, this clonotype was seen a few times. The chain carries TRBV4-3 and TRBJ1-5; D call uncertain. CDR1 and CDR2 from the germline V gene are LGHNA and YSLEER. Trimming removed 0 bases at V and 0 bases at J, with 9 bases between. The CDR3 runs to 16 residues. The CDR3 bases are TGCGCCAGCAGCCAAGAGGCGGCTTATAGCAATCAGCCCCAGCATTTT. Translating gives CASSQEAAYSNQPQHF.

This clonotype was recorded a few times. This chain uses TRBV7-2 with TRBJ1-2; D is unresolved. The CDR3 spans 15 residues. Germline V gene lookup returns CDR1 SGHTA and CDR2 FQGNSA. The V gene lost 5 bases and the J gene lost 3 bases, with 16 bases spanning the gap. Here the CDR3 DNA reads TGTGCCAGCAGCCCTAGAGAGGTTTCACACTATGGCTACACCTTC. Amino acids: CASSPREVSHYGYTF.

The J gene is TRBJ1-2, the V gene TRBV6-1, with a tentative D call TRBD1 (5 bases). In germline, CDR1 is MNHNS, CDR2 SASEGT. The CDR3 runs to 13 residues. The V and J ends lost 2 bases and 3 bases respectively, with 7 bases between them. CDR3 in DNA: TGTGCCAGCAGTGAATTCAGGGACTATGGCTACACCTTC. Residues: CASSEFRDYGYTF.

The genes are TRBV7-2 and TRBJ2-5; D uncertain. Trimming left V 2 bases short and J 5 bases short, with 9 bases between. This CDR3 region has 13 residues. CDR1 and CDR2 (germline): SGHTA, FQGNSA. The CDR3 bases are TGTGCCAGCAGCTTAATTAGCAGGGAGACCCAGTACTTC. It translates to CASSLISRETQYF.

The J gene is TRBJ2-7, the V gene TRBV28, with TRBD1 identical over 7 bases. Per the germline V gene, CDR1 is MDHEN and CDR2 is SYDVKM. The trim removed 5 bases at V and 4 bases at J, leaving 8 bases unmatched. This CDR3 region has 14 residues. For the CDR3, the DNA is TGTGCCAGCAGTCCACAACAGGGGTGGTACGAGCAGTACGTC. This gives the protein CASSPQQGWYEQYV.

This clonotype was observed a few times. This chain connects TRBV27 to TRBJ1-1, with 7 bases lining up with TRBD1. This CDR3 has 15 amino acids. The ends lost 2 bases at V and 4 bases at J; junction bases unmatched: 7. Germline V gives CDR1 MNHEY, CDR2 SMNVEV (reference sequence). The CDR3 sequence: CASSLSRGAGTEAFF. The CDR3 bases are TGTGCCAGCAGTTTAAGCAGGGGGGCGGGCACTGAAGCTTTCTTT.

In this sample, this clonotype turned up a few times. The CDR3 DNA reads as TGTGCCAGCAGTGACAACAGACAGGGCTATAATTCACCCCTCCACTTT. It yields the protein CASSDNRQGYNSPLHF. The genes are TRBV28 and TRBJ1-6, with TRBD1 matching 7 bases. The germline gives CDR1 MDHEN, CDR2 SYDVKM. The trim removed 5 bases at V and 3 bases at J, leaving 7 bases unmatched. The CDR3 has 16 amino acids.

The gene calls are TRBV10-1 and TRBJ2-7, with no clear D. The CDR3 is 11 amino acids. Germline loops: CDR1 WNHNN, CDR2 SYGVQD (reference sequence). The V end was cut by 0 bases, the J end by 6 bases, with 3 bases between. In DNA form, the CDR3 reads TGCGCCAGCAGTGAGTCGATCGAGCAGTACGTC. Protein sequence: CASSESIEQYV.

Only a few counts were recorded for this clonotype. The V gene is TRBV24-1, the J gene TRBJ2-1, with D possibly being TRBD2 (6 bases). In germline, CDR1 is KGHDR, CDR2 SFDVKD. V lost 2 bases and J 7 bases, leaving 20 bases between the germline ends. The CDR3 length is 17 residues. CDR3 protein: CATSDSPTTGDLNEQFF. CDR3 coding DNA: TGTGCCACCAGTGATTCTCCGACCACGGGGGATTTAAATGAGCAGTTCTTC.

This clonotype was counted many times. The DNA of the CDR3 is TGTGCCAGCAGTTACCAAATGTCTGGGGCCAACGTCCTGACTTTC. Encoded protein: CASSYQMSGANVLTF. V is TRBV6-5 and J is TRBJ2-6; D is ambiguous. Trimming pared 2 bases from V and 1 base from J, leaving 6 bases between. Germline V CDR1 and CDR2: MNHEY, SVGAGI. This CDR3 is 15 amino acids long.